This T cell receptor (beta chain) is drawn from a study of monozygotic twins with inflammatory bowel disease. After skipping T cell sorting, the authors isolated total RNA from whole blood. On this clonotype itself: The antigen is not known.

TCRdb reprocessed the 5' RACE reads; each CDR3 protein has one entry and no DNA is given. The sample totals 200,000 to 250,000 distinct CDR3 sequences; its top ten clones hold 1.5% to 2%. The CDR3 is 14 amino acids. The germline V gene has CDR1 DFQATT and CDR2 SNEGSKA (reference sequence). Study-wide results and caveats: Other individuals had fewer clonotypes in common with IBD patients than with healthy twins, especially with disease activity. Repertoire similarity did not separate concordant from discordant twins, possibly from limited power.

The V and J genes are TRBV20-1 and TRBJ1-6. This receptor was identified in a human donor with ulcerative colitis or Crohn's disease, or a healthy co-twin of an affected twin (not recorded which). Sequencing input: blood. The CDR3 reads CSARGTAYNSPLHF.